Below, one T cell receptor (beta chain) is given with its context. The target of this receptor is not known. Base quality data are lacking; no much larger clone is found one base away. Receptor amplification or capture employed the immunoSEQ multiplex PCR assay. TCRdb obtained this table from immuneACCESS and retained in-frame rearrangements with V and J assigned. These tables miss some clones; where compared with another copy, unresolved V genes account for less than half of the shortfall, and the remainder is unexplained. The sample data list roughly 25,000 clones, and about nine tenths of these were observed just once. Over 10% of the sample comes from the top ten. Reading the germline V gene gives CDR1 SGHTA and CDR2 FQGNSA. The germline ends are 6 bases apart after V is trimmed by 8 bases and J by 4 bases. From its cysteine to its phenylalanine, the CDR3 spans 11 amino acids. The only DNA kept is the CDR3, 33 bases in frame from the first base.

The entry originates in a study of control samples from healthy donors and cancer patients (dated by TCRdb to 2018 to 2021). The V gene is TRBV7-2 and the J gene is TRBJ2-1, with the D gene not clear enough to name. Source material: PBMCs. This receptor was obtained from a man aged 50-60 years with lung cancer. The DNA sequence is given as TGTGCCAGCCGCAGTTACAATGAGCAGTTCTTC. Its product reads: CASRSYNEQFF.